These T cell receptor beta chains were read from a single sample in a study of shared clonotypes between healthy human individuals. Sequencing was performed with immunoSEQ multiplex PCR; in TCRdb, only in-frame clones are kept and a portion is missing. The table has under 2,500,000 clones, around 95% seen once. Sequencing input: naive CD4+ T cells sorted from blood. The receptors derive from a young man in good health. CDR3s include the opening cysteine and the closing phenylalanine or tryptophan. A D gene is named only where the DNA matches it firmly. For some rows the clone size is stated as once, few or many, or as a class when expanded; others skip it.

TRBD2	TRBJ2-5	TRBV7-2	.	TGTGCCAGCAGCCTAGGCGGGGGTCGAGAGACCCAGTACTTC	CASSLGGGRETQYF
TRBD1	TRBJ1-4	TRBV7-2	.	TGTGCCAGCAGCTTAGGAAGGGGGCCGGGTGAAAAACTGTTTTTT	CASSLGRGPGEKLFF
.	TRBJ2-7	TRBV27	once	TGTGCCAGCAGTTTTGGTTACGAGCAGTACTTC	CASSFGYEQYF
.	TRBJ1-6	TRBV28	.	TGTGCCAGCCGATCCGGACCCTCTAATTCACCCCTCCACTTT	CASRSGPSNSPLHF
.	TRBJ1-1	TRBV11-3	once	TGTGCCAGCAGCTTAGATGGGGCAGGGGCTGAAGCTTTCTTT	CASSLDGAGAEAFF
TRBD2	TRBJ2-3	TRBV30	once	TGTGCCTGGAGTGTACTGGCGGGAGTAGCAGATACGCAGTATTTT	CAWSVLAGVADTQYF
.	TRBJ1-2	TRBV19	.	TGTGCCAGTAGTATTGCAGTAGTCTATGGCTACACCTTC	CASSIAVVYGYTF
.	TRBJ1-1	TRBV2	.	TGTGCCAGCAGTGTCGAAGAGAACACTGAAGCTTTCTTT	CASSVEENTEAFF
.	TRBJ2-7	TRBV9	.	TGTGCCAGCAGCGTTGACCCACGGCTGGAGCAGTACTTC	CASSVDPRLEQYF
.	TRBJ2-7	TRBV6-1	few	TGTGCCAGCAGTGATACGGGGTGGCTATACGAGCAGTACTTC	CASSDTGWLYEQYF
TRBD2	TRBJ2-3	TRBV7-9	.	TGTGCCAGCAGCCTACTAGCGGGAAAGGCAGATACGCAGTATTTT	CASSLLAGKADTQYF
TRBD1	TRBJ2-7	TRBV7-3	.	TGTGCCAGCAGCCTTGCAGGGGGCCCCTACGAGCAGTACTTC	CASSLAGGPYEQYF
.	TRBJ1-5	TRBV4-1	.	TGCGCCAGCAGCCAAGAACAGTCGCAAAAGCCCCAGCATTTT	CASSQEQSQKPQHF
.	TRBJ1-2	TRBV18	.	TGTGCCAGCTCACCTGGGACGGGCCACTATGGCTACACCTTC	CASSPGTGHYGYTF
.	TRBJ2-2	TRBV27	.	TGTGCCAGCAGTTCCTTCAAGGTCCCGAACACCGGGGAGCTGTTTTTT	CASSSFKVPNTGELFF
.	TRBJ2-7	TRBV6-5	.	TGTGCCAGCTCGGGGGAGGCGGGAAACTACGAGCAGTACTTC	CASSGEAGNYEQYF
.	TRBJ1-2	TRBV28	once	TGTGCCAGCAGTGCGCCGGGACGGAGGAACTATGGCTACACCTTC	CASSAPGRRNYGYTF
.	TRBJ2-7	TRBV5-1	.	TGCGCCAGCAGCTTAGAGGGTGGCGAGCAGTACTTC	CASSLEGGEQYF
.	TRBJ1-3	TRBV18	.	TGTGCCAGCTCACCCCCCGGAAGCAGGCTCTCTGGAAACACCATATATTTT	CASSPPGSRLSGNTIYF
TRBD1	TRBJ1-1	TRBV25-1	.	TGTGCCAGCAGTTGGACAGGGAACTCTGAAGCTTTCTTT	CASSWTGNSEAFF
TRBD2	TRBJ2-3	TRBV4-1	.	TGCGCCAGCAGCCAGGACGAATACGTAGCGGGGGGCGTCACAGATACGCAGTATTTT	CASSQDEYVAGGVTDTQYF
TRBD1	TRBJ2-7	TRBV5-6	once	TGTGCCAGCAGCTTGGTCGCGACAGGGGGGGCCTACGAGCAGTACTTC	CASSLVATGGAYEQYF
.	TRBJ2-7	TRBV30	.	TGTGCCTGGAGCGGAAAATACGAGCAGTACTTC	CAWSGKYEQYF
.	TRBJ1-4	TRBV13	.	TGTGCCAGCAGCATCCGCTCGCGGGTGGCTAATGAAAAACTGTTTTTT	CASSIRSRVANEKLFF
TRBD1	TRBJ2-5	TRBV27	.	TGTGCCACCAGACAGGGCTGGGAGACCCAGTACTTC	CATRQGWETQYF
TRBD2	TRBJ2-3	TRBV19	.	TGTGCCACTCAACGCGTAGCGGGGTTTGCAGATACGCAGTATTTT	CATQRVAGFADTQYF
.	TRBJ1-2	TRBV6-1	once	TGTGCCAGCAGCGAAGCGTTCTGGCCGGGCTCAAGAGGGGGCTACACCTTC	CASSEAFWPGSRGGYTF
.	TRBJ2-2	TRBV2	once	TGTGCCAGCAGTGAAGCGCGGAACTTGGTCACCGGGGAGCTGTTTTTT	CASSEARNLVTGELFF
.	TRBJ1-1	TRBV4-1	.	TGCGCCAGCAGCCAAGAATCGCAGACCTTTGAAGCTTTCTTT	CASSQESQTFEAFF
.	TRBJ1-1	TRBV25-1	.	TGTGCCAGCAGTGAGCGGGTAGAAGGACACCGGGGGACCACTGAAGCTTTCTTT	CASSERVEGHRGTTEAFF
.	TRBJ2-2	TRBV29-1	.	TGCAGCGTTCTTTGGGCCGGGGAGCTGTTTTTT	CSVLWAGELFF
.	TRBJ2-3	TRBV10-3	.	TGTGCCATCAAAACTAGCCACACAGATACGCAGTATTTT	CAIKTSHTDTQYF
TRBD1	TRBJ2-7	TRBV18	.	TGTGCCAGCTCACCACGGCAGGGGGACAACGAGCAGTACTTC	CASSPRQGDNEQYF
.	TRBJ1-1	TRBV7-9	.	TGTGCCAGCAGCCTAAAGGGGATGAACACTGAAGCTTTCTTT	CASSLKGMNTEAFF
.	TRBJ1-2	TRBV7-2	few	TGTGCCAGCAGCTTAGATGCATCATCCCTCTACTATGGCTACACCTTC	CASSLDASSLYYGYTF
.	TRBJ2-3	TRBV4-1	.	TGCGCCAGCAGCCAAGAAGTACTCCTTAGCACAGATACGCAGTATTTT	CASSQEVLLSTDTQYF
.	TRBJ2-7	TRBV6-5	.	TGTGCCAGCAGTGCGGACCTTGCCTACGAGCAGTACTTC	CASSADLAYEQYF
.	TRBJ1-6	TRBV6-1	.	TGTGCCAGCAGTGAGGTGTCTCGACAGTCAGGCTCACCCCTCCACTTT	CASSEVSRQSGSPLHF
TRBD1	TRBJ1-3	TRBV13	.	TGTGCCAGCAGCGTAAACAGGGGAATCAACTCTGGAAACACCATATATTTT	CASSVNRGINSGNTIYF
.	TRBJ2-7	TRBV10-1	.	TGCGCCAGCAGTGAGGGGGCCTTGGGTGATAGCGACGAGCAGTACTTC	CASSEGALGDSDEQYF
.	TRBJ2-3	TRBV6-1	.	TGTGCCAGCAGTGTGGAAGCAGGGGCATACACAGATACGCAGTATTTT	CASSVEAGAYTDTQYF
.	TRBJ1-2	TRBV18	.	TGTGCCAGCTCACCACCGGGACTCTATGGCTACACCTTC	CASSPPGLYGYTF